Following are 7 T cell receptor beta chains from one sample sequenced in a study of T cells in Graves' hyperthyroidism and ophthalmopathy. Researchers amplified the TCR beta CDR3 regions from RNA transcripts. With the HTBI primer set, the TCR CDR3 went through a first round of RT-PCR. One entry per CDR3 protein, called by TCRdb with MiXCR from the multiplex PCR reads. The table has approximately 400,000 distinct CDR3 sequences, 15% to 18% seen once. The material sequenced was blood. The receptors were gathered from a woman aged 18-29 years with Graves' hyperthyroidism.

In regard to this clonotype: An end of the junction does not agree with germline; a read error may underlie this. J is TRBJ2-1 and V is TRBV5-1; 10 positions match TRBD2. The CDR3 is 14 residues long. Germline-derived CDR1 and CDR2 are SGHRS and YFSETQ. CDR3 amino acids: CASSTAGGHNKQFF. CDR3 nucleotides: TGCGCCAGCAGCACAGCGGGAGGGCACAATAAGCAGTTCTTC.

Concerning this clonotype itself: A read error may be the cause here, since a much bigger clone is one base away. The final CDR3 position lacks the conserved phenylalanine or tryptophan, pointing to a likely read error. The chain employs TRBV5-1 and TRBJ2-1; 9 nucleotides align to TRBD2. In germline, CDR1 is SGHRS, CDR2 YFSETQ. This CDR3 contains 18 residues. V was clipped by 2 bases and J by 4 bases; unmatched bases: 13. CDR3 sequence reads: CASSFRREGPYLYNEQFL. CDR3 DNA sequence: TGCGCCAGCAGCTTTAGGCGGGAGGGCCCATATTTGTACAATGAGCAGTTCCTC.

This clonotype was observed many times. This sequence joins TRBV11-3 and TRBJ1-1; no clear D. Germline-derived CDR1 and CDR2 are SGHNT and YENEEA. V lost 1 base to trimming and J lost 3 bases, with 12 bases between them. The CDR3 totals 15 residues. This chain's CDR3 is CASSLGLRKDTEAFF. The DNA of the CDR3 is TGTGCCAGCAGCTTAGGCCTACGCAAGGACACTGAAGCTTTCTTT.

This clonotype was counted at least ten times. This rearrangement joins TRBV12-3 or TRBV12-4 to TRBJ2-1; 9 nucleotides align to TRBD2. The CDR3 totals 16 residues. Germline trimming cut 3 bases from V and 5 bases from J; bases unmatched to any gene: 8. In nucleotides, the CDR3 is TGTGCCAGCAGTTTTGGTAGCGGGGGAACTAACAATGAGCAGTTCTTC. Residues: CASSFGSGGTNNEQFF.

The sample holds many counts of this clonotype. CDR3: CASRPGLLGSNQPQHF. The CDR3 bases are TGTGCCAGCAGACCCGGACTTCTCGGAAGCAATCAGCCCCAGCATTTT. This sequence joins TRBV28 and TRBJ1-5; D remains ambiguous. V was trimmed by 6 bases and J by 1 base, leaving 16 bases between them. Germline V gene sequence: CDR1 MDHEN, CDR2 SYDVKM. The CDR3 contains 16 residues. Together with reference TRBV28 and TRBJ1-5, the CDR3 gives the full variable domain: DVKVTQSSRYLVKRTGEKVFLECVQDMDHENMFWYRQDPGLGLRLIYFSYDVKMKEKGDIPEGYSVSREKKERFSLILESASTNQTSMYLCASRPGLLGSNQPQHFGDGTRLSIL.

The CDR3 DNA reads as TGTGCCAGCAGACGACAGACTAGCACAGATACGCAGTATTTT. Amino acids: CASRRQTSTDTQYF. The chain has TRBV2 and TRBJ2-3, with D possibly TRBD1 on 5 matching bases. The germline V gene encodes CDR1 SNHLY and CDR2 FYNNEI. Trimming cost V 6 bases and J 0 bases, with 10 bases left between them. There are 14 residues in the CDR3.

This clonotype was seen repeatedly, ten times or more. V and J are TRBV3-1 and TRBJ2-7; the D is unclear. V gave up 3 bases and J gave up 7 bases, with 10 bases separating them. Germline V gives CDR1 LGHDT, CDR2 YNNKEL (reference sequence). This CDR3 contains 12 residues. The DNA for the CDR3 is TGTGCCAGCAGCCATGGTACTTGGGAGCAGTACTTC. It yields the protein CASSHGTWEQYF.